Given below is one T cell receptor (beta chain) in context. The antigen it recognizes is unknown. Base qualities are not recorded, but no much larger clone differs from it by a single base. This sample is drawn from a study of cytomegalovirus exposure and HLA in healthy donors (dated by TCRdb to between 2016 and 2019). The study in broad terms: According to a later analysis, the roughly 120 validation repertoires were produced on the same platform as the roughly 600 repertoires of the first cohort. The aim of the study was to test whether cataloging public T cell receptors could identify signatures of past pathogen exposure. A separate validation cohort of about 110 different subjects was used in addition to the roughly 700-subject first cohort. To predict cytomegalovirus infection status, the study brought together high-throughput TCR immunosequencing, statistical association of individual TCRs with disease status, and machine learning.

V is pared back by 2 bases and J by 0 bases, with 14 bases lying between the germline termini. According to the germline V gene, CDR1 reads WSHSY and CDR2 reads SAAADI. The CDR3 has 16 amino acids, counting the end cysteine and phenylalanine. Of the read, only the CDR3 DNA is kept; its 48 bases are in frame from base 1. Library preparation used the immunoSEQ multiplex PCR assay. From the authors' description of their analysis: To diagnose cytomegalovirus status from the catalog of TCR beta chain sequences, a statistical classification framework was built. The immuneACCESS repertoire file appears here via TCRdb, limited to in-frame rearrangements. These files lack a portion of the clones; in checked studies, under half of the deficit traces to unresolved V genes, and the cause of the others is not known. V and J calls and clone size are those listed in that table; D and trimming were worked out from the DNA. The sample has 100,000 to 150,000 clones on record, around 86% of them singletons. Clones ranked in the top ten supply 2% of the sample.

Study-wide conclusions, independent of this receptor: In a later analysis, TCRs clustered in the first cohort were found to also tend to co-occur in the approximately 120 validation repertoires, with approximately 93% of cluster scores above 0. It was suggested by the authors that the approach could potentially be generalized to other disease states and immunological phenotypes. Three of the identified cytomegalovirus-associated TCR beta chains were confirmed in vitro to be specific for cytomegalovirus antigens. A later analysis had no HLA typing for the validation cohort, so co-occurrence there was scored across all 110 or so repertoires. The classifier was reported to diagnose cytomegalovirus status with high specificity and sensitivity in both the original and validation cohorts. Most TCR sequences were observed very rarely across donors, whereas some public TCRs were present in many individuals. In the study, some 180 TCR beta chains were listed as associated with cytomegalovirus.

Donors formed part of the validation cohort, which comprised about 120 subjects and was distinct from the first cohort of 666 subjects. The sequencing input was PBMCs. The chain is assembled from TRBV10-2 and TRBJ2-7; the best D guess is TRBD1, with 5 bases matching. This receptor was taken from a woman in her late teens or twenties in good health and CMV-seronegative. The nucleotide sequence reads as follows: TGCGCCAGCAGTGAGCCTCAGGGCGGTAGCTCCTACGAGCAGTACTTC. It is translated as CASSEPQGGSSYEQYF.